The 27 T cell receptor beta chains in this list originate from one sample, sequenced in a study of cytomegalovirus exposure and HLA in healthy donors. 60 Vbeta and 13 Jbeta primers were used in PCR. TCRdb keeps only in-frame clones here, not all; method: immunoSEQ multiplex PCR. The repertoire consists of nearly 200,000 clones, with about nine tenths occurring once and the leading ten covering about 1.2%. The sequenced sample was PBMCs. These receptors originate from a man under 40 in good health and CMV-seronegative.

The chain couples TRBV6-1 to TRBJ1-2; unclear D gene. The germline V gene has CDR1 MNHNS and CDR2 SASEGT. V shed 2 bases and J shed 4 bases, with 8 bases lying between them. The CDR3 is made up of 13 amino acids. CDR3 nucleotides: TGTGCCAGCAGTGAATTGAACGGCTATGGCTACACCTTC. It is translated as CASSELNGYGYTF.

The chain couples TRBV5-6 to TRBJ1-1, with D uncertain. The germline gives CDR1 SGHDT, CDR2 YYEEEE. This CDR3 has 16 amino acids. The V gene lost 4 bases and the J gene lost 5 bases, with 21 bases spanning the gap. The CDR3 here is CASSPSPLSGVTEAFF. For the CDR3, the DNA is TGTGCCAGCAGCCCCTCACCCCTTTCGGGTGTTACTGAAGCTTTCTTT.

This chain joins TRBV15 and TRBJ1-4; D is ambiguous. V was trimmed by 5 bases and J by 8 bases, leaving 18 bases between them. The CDR3 consists of 15 residues. Germline V gene data show CDR1 as LNHNV and CDR2 as YYDKDF (reference sequence). CDR3 in DNA: TGTGCCACCAGCCTAACTCCAGGCCCTCGGGAAAAACTGTTTTTT. Its protein product is CATSLTPGPREKLFF.

This chain joins TRBV5-8 and TRBJ2-1, with D possibly being TRBD2 (6 bases). The CDR3 is 15 residues long. Germline V CDR1 and CDR2: SGHTS, YDEGEE. Trimming stripped 6 bases from V and 0 bases from J, with 13 bases between. CDR3 in DNA: TGTGCCAGCACTACCATGGGGGGCTCCTACAATGAGCAGTTCTTC. Translation gives CASTTMGGSYNEQFF. The full variable domain, in which reference TRBV5-8 and TRBJ2-1 provide the parts outside the CDR3, is EAGVTQSPTHLIKTRGQQATLRCSPISGHTSVYWYQQALGLGLQFLLWYDEGEERNRGNFPPRFSGRQFPNYSSELNVNALELEDSALYLCASTTMGGSYNEQFFGPGTRLTVL.

The rearrangement links TRBV27 to TRBJ1-1, with D possibly matching TRBD1 (5 bases). V was trimmed by 5 bases and J by 6 bases, leaving 10 bases between them. The CDR3 is 12 amino acids. Looked up from germline, CDR1 is MNHEY and CDR2 is SMNVEV (reference sequence). CDR3 sequence: CASSPGGAEAFF. Here the CDR3 DNA reads TGTGCCAGCAGTCCGGGGGGGGCTGAAGCTTTCTTT.

The chain uses TRBV7-2 and TRBJ2-7; possibly TRBD2 for D (7 bases). CDR1 is SGHTA and CDR2 is FQGNSA in the germline V gene. Trimming took off 5 bases at V and 5 bases at J, with 16 bases between the two ends. The CDR3 spans 14 residues. The CDR3 spells CASSPQRGGHEQYF. CDR3 in DNA: TGTGCCAGCAGCCCCCAACGCGGGGGCCACGAGCAGTACTTC.

This rearrangement joins TRBV7-9 to TRBJ2-1; 11 nucleotides align to TRBD2. The V and J ends lost 3 bases and 4 bases, in that order; junction bases with no gene match: 14. Germline CDR1 SEHNR, CDR2 FQNEAQ (reference sequence). The CDR3 runs to 19 residues. This CDR3 reads CASSFGLAGGVASYNEQFF. CDR3 nucleotides: TGTGCCAGCAGCTTTGGGCTAGCGGGGGGCGTAGCGAGTTACAATGAGCAGTTCTTC.

V is TRBV11-2 and J is TRBJ1-2; 7 bases align to TRBD1. In germline, CDR1 is SGHAT, CDR2 FQNNGV. This CDR3 has 13 amino acids. Germline trimming cut 8 bases from V and 6 bases from J; bases unmatched to any gene: 9. The chain's CDR3 is CASSTGDLDGYTF. In DNA form, the CDR3 reads TGTGCCAGCTCAACAGGGGACCTAGATGGCTACACCTTC.

J is TRBJ1-5 and V is TRBV7-2, with 7 bases that match TRBD1. After removal of 3 bases from V and 1 base from J, the junction contained 6 bases not matched to a gene. Germline CDR1 SGHTA, CDR2 FQGNSA. The CDR3 runs 16 residues. The CDR3 DNA sequence: TGTGCCAGCAGCTTGACAGGGAGGTGGAGCAATCAGCCCCAGCATTTT. This translates into CASSLTGRWSNQPQHF.

The V call is TRBV7-9, the J call TRBJ2-6; 10 bases match TRBD1. This CDR3 contains 17 residues. Germline-derived CDR1 and CDR2 are SEHNR and FQNEAQ (reference sequence). After removal of 5 bases from V and 0 bases from J, the junction contained 4 bases not matched to a gene. As DNA, the CDR3 is TGTGCCAGCAGCCCCAGGACAGGGGGCTCTGGGGCCAACGTCCTGACTTTC. Translating it yields CASSPRTGGSGANVLTF.

CDR3 residues: CAWSVQGDTYNEQFF. In DNA form, the CDR3 reads TGTGCCTGGAGTGTACAGGGGGACACTTACAATGAGCAGTTCTTC. The J gene is TRBJ2-1, the V gene TRBV30, with 8 bases aligning to TRBD1. The V segment lost 0 bases and the J segment 4 bases; nucleotides outside the gene matches: 5. The CDR3 extends over 15 amino acids. In germline, CDR1 is GTSNPN, CDR2 SVGIG (reference sequence).

The J gene is TRBJ2-5, the V gene TRBV28, with D possibly matching TRBD1 (5 bases). V lost 7 bases to trimming and J lost 1 base, with 7 bases between them. The V gene's germline CDR1 is MDHEN and CDR2 SYDVKM. This CDR3 has 12 amino acids. CDR3 sequence (DNA): TGTGCCAGCAAGACAGCCCAAGAGACCCAGTACTTC. Protein: CASKTAQETQYF.

The chain links TRBV27 to TRBJ2-7; no clear D. Germline CDR1 and CDR2: MNHEY and SMNVEV (reference sequence). V was clipped by 8 bases and J by 4 bases, with 12 bases between them. The CDR3 is 12 amino acids. The CDR3 protein is CASRSVLYEQYF. The CDR3, as DNA: TGTGCCAGCCGGAGTGTCCTATACGAGCAGTACTTC.

This rearrangement joins TRBV11-2 to TRBJ1-4; 11 bases are a match to TRBD1. The CDR3 is 16 amino acids. Trimming took 5 bases from V and 1 from J; bases not matched to a gene: 3. Looked up from germline, CDR1 is SGHAT and CDR2 is FQNNGV. CDR3 nucleotides: TGTGCCAGCAGCGTGGACAGGGGGCAAACTAATGAAAAACTGTTTTTT. Protein product: CASSVDRGQTNEKLFF.

This clone was counted between two and nine times. The chain couples TRBV18 to TRBJ1-4; the match to TRBD1 covers 8 bases. V was pared by 2 bases and J by 6 bases, with 2 bases of the junction left unmatched. The germline CDR1 and CDR2 sequences are KGHSH and LQKENI. The CDR3 is made up of 14 amino acids. The CDR3 sequence: CASSPEQGDEKLFF. In nucleotides, the CDR3 is TGTGCCAGCTCACCAGAACAGGGGGATGAAAAACTGTTTTTT.

The chain combines TRBV11-3 with TRBJ2-2; TRBD2 matches 13 bases. V lost 5 bases to trimming and J lost 8 bases; unmatched junction nucleotides: 11. The CDR3 is 17 residues long. Germline CDR1 SGHNT, CDR2 YENEEA. CDR3 in amino acids: CASSEGLAGDLRGELFF. The CDR3 DNA sequence: TGTGCCAGCAGCGAAGGACTAGCGGGGGACCTCAGAGGGGAGCTGTTTTTT. Full variable domain (remainder filled in from reference TRBV11-3 and TRBJ2-2): EAGVVQSPRYKIIEKKQPVAFWCNPISGHNTLYWYLQNLGQGPELLIRYENEEAVDDSQLPKDRFSAERLKGVDSTLKIQPAELGDSAVYLCASSEGLAGDLRGELFFGEGSRLTVL.

The chain carries TRBV6-5 and TRBJ1-2; D is unclear. The CDR3 is 14 amino acids. V lost 6 bases and J lost 0, with 11 bases in between. CDR1 and CDR2 from the germline V gene are MNHEY and SVGAGI. The CDR3: CASRTRQPNYGYTF. The CDR3 nucleotides read TGTGCCAGCAGGACACGCCAGCCTAACTATGGCTACACCTTC.

The rearrangement uses TRBV4-2 and TRBJ1-2; TRBD1 is a possible D gene (5 bases). Germline V gene sequence: CDR1 LGHNA, CDR2 YNFKEQ. The CDR3 is made up of 14 amino acids. V was cut by 2 bases and J by 4 bases, with 11 bases left in between. CDR3 amino acids: CASSQTTDSYGYTF. CDR3 in DNA: TGTGCCAGCAGCCAAACCACCGACAGCTATGGCTACACCTTC.

The CDR3 bases are TGTGCCAGCAGAGGCGGACAGGGGGTGGGGGGCTACACCTTC. It specifies CASRGGQGVGGYTF. This chain links TRBV6-5 with TRBJ1-2; TRBD1 matches 10 bases. The ends lost 6 bases at V and 8 bases at J; junction bases unmatched: 9. Germline values: CDR1 MNHEY, CDR2 SVGAGI. The CDR3 loop spans 14 amino acids.

The rearrangement uses TRBV5-1 and TRBJ2-3; perhaps TRBD1 as D (6 bases). V was shortened by 4 bases and J by 0 bases, with 9 bases between the two germline ends. Per the germline V gene, CDR1 is SGHRS and CDR2 is YFSETQ. The CDR3 contains 14 residues. The CDR3 is CASSPGHSTDTQYF. The CDR3 DNA reads as TGCGCCAGCAGCCCGGGACATAGCACAGATACGCAGTATTTT.

The V and J genes are TRBV6-4 and TRBJ2-2, with D possibly TRBD2 on 5 matching bases. The length of the CDR3 is 13 residues. Looked up from germline, CDR1 is MRHNA and CDR2 is SNTAGT. V was clipped by 5 bases and J by 4 bases, with 8 bases between them. CDR3 loop: CASSLTTTGELFF. In DNA form, the CDR3 reads TGTGCCAGCAGTCTGACTACCACCGGGGAGCTGTTTTTT.

The chain recombines TRBV29-1 with TRBJ2-2, with 7 positions matching TRBD1. The CDR3 covers 14 residues. Germline assignment: CDR1 SQVTM and CDR2 ANQGSEA. V gave up 8 bases and J gave up 0 bases; unmatched junction bases: 6. DNA of the CDR3: TGCAGCTGTTCGACAGGGCCGAACACCGGGGAGCTGTTTTTT. It codes for CSCSTGPNTGELFF.

The chain has TRBV11-2 and TRBJ1-1; possibly TRBD1 for D (6 bases). This CDR3 region has 17 residues. V lost 2 bases to trimming and J lost 1 base, with 17 bases between them. Germline V gene data show CDR1 as SGHAT and CDR2 as FQNNGV. CDR3 sequence reads: CASSLPGHPRPNTEAFF. The CDR3 DNA sequence: TGTGCCAGCAGCTTACCGGGACACCCGAGACCGAACACTGAAGCTTTCTTT.

The CDR3 protein is CASSQWADTQYF. CDR3 bases: TGTGCCAGCAGCCAGTGGGCTGATACGCAGTATTTT. The chain employs TRBV7-2 and TRBJ2-3, with D unclear. The CDR3 extends over 12 amino acids. The V and J ends lost 5 bases and 6 bases respectively, with 9 bases between them. Germline V gene data show CDR1 as SGHTA and CDR2 as FQGNSA.

Comment on this clone: Other DNA variants within this sample encode the same CDR3. The chain uses TRBV7-2 and TRBJ2-5; 7 bases are shared with TRBD2. The CDR3 covers 14 residues. V lost 1 base, J lost 4 bases, and 3 bases stayed unmatched. CDR1 and CDR2 (germline): SGHTA, FQGNSA. CDR3 amino acids: CASSLVRGGETQYF. CDR3 DNA sequence: TGTGCCAGCAGCTTAGTCCGCGGGGGAGAGACCCAGTACTTC.

The V and J genes are TRBV2 and TRBJ1-1, with 7 bases aligning to TRBD1. Losses at the gene ends were 2 bases for V and 4 bases for J; bases not matched to a gene: 7. This CDR3 spans 15 amino acids. Germline CDR1 SNHLY, CDR2 FYNNEI. The CDR3 sequence is CASSESGGSFTEAFF. The CDR3 nucleotides read TGTGCCAGCAGTGAATCAGGGGGGAGTTTCACTGAAGCTTTCTTT.

The J gene is TRBJ2-5, the V gene TRBV28; 7 bases agree with TRBD2. The J segment lost 11 bases and the V segment lost 10 bases, leaving 25 bases of the junction unmatched. The CDR3 has 16 residues. Germline loops: CDR1 MDHEN, CDR2 SYDVKM. The CDR3 coding sequence is TGTGCCAACTCCCCTGGGGCGGGAGTCGACCGATGGGAGCAGTACTTC. Amino acid sequence: CANSPGAGVDRWEQYF.